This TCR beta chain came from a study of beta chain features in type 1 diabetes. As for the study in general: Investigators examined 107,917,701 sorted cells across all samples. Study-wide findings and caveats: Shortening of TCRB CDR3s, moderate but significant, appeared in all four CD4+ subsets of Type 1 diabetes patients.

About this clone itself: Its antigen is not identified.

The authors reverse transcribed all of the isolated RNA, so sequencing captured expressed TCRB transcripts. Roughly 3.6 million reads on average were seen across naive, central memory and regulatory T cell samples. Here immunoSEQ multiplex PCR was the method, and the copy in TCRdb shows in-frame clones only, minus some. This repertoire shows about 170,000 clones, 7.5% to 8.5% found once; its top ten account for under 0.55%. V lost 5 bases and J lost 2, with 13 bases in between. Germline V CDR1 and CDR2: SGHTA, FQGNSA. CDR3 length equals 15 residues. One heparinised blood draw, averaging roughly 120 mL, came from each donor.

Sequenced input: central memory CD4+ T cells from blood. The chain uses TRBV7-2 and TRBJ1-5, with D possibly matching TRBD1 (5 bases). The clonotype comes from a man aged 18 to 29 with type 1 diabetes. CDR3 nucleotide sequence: TGTGCCAGCAGCCCAGGGCAGGGTGGCAATCAGCCCCAGCATTTT. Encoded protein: CASSPGQGGNQPQHF.